This T cell receptor beta chain is from a study of regulatory T cells in long-lasting Graves disease. The TCR beta library used iRepertoire HTBI primers with Arm-PCR amplification of CDR3. Each CDR3 protein gets one entry after TCRdb re-called the multiplex PCR reads with MiXCR. The data show 410,000 or so distinct CDR3 sequences, more than 12% seen once. V shed 4 bases and J 6 bases; nucleotides not matched to a gene: 1. The CDR3 covers 13 residues. There are many counts of this clonotype. Time point indicated: newly diagnosed GD, antithyroid drugs for less than 3 months. Extracted PBMC RNA gave rise to the TCR library. These data are also associated with another study on T cells in Graves' hyperthyroidism and ophthalmopathy.

The specimen was peripheral blood mononuclear cells (PBMCs), collected at new diagnosis, from a patient treated with antithyroid drugs. The sequence was obtained from a woman in her twenties or thirties with Graves disease. This chain connects TRBV12-3 or TRBV12-4 to TRBJ2-7; 12 positions match TRBD2. CDR3 region: CASSSSGRGEQYF. The CDR3 bases are TGTGCCAGCAGTTCTAGCGGGAGGGGCGAGCAGTACTTC.